These 30 T cell receptor beta chains came from one sample sequenced in a study of PD-1 blockade in classical Hodgkin lymphoma. TCRdb's copy holds only in-frame clones and misses some; the assay was immunoSEQ multiplex PCR. The table lists around 50,000 clones, around 76% of them singletons. Time point denoted: cycle 4 day 1 (C4D1), after more than 5 weeks of nivolumab. Each patient's relapse followed autologous stem cell transplantation, and brentuximab vedotin exposure varied. Sequenced material: peripheral blood mononuclear cells (PBMCs), taken before the fourth cycle of nivolumab. The origin of the receptors is a human donor with classical Hodgkin lymphoma.

The rearrangement links TRBV7-9 to TRBJ2-1; D is perhaps TRBD1 (7 bases). Trimming removed 7 bases from V and 5 bases from J, with 15 bases in between. The CDR3 spans 14 residues. Germline CDR1 SEHNR, CDR2 FQNEAQ (reference sequence). CDR3 loop: CASNRGTVDNEQFF. The CDR3 DNA sequence: TGTGCCAGCAACCGGGGGACAGTAGACAATGAGCAGTTCTTC.

V is TRBV6-5 and J is TRBJ2-2; D remains unclear. The V and J ends lost 8 bases and 1 base respectively, with 5 bases between them. CDR3 length equals 12 residues. CDR1 and CDR2 (germline): MNHEY, SVGAGI. The CDR3 DNA reads TGTGCCAGCCTTCAGAACACCGGGGAGCTGTTTTTT. This codes for CASLQNTGELFF.

The gene calls are TRBV9 and TRBJ1-1, with a weak D call TRBD1 (6 bases). Trimming shortened V by 3 bases and J by 8 bases, and 20 bases separated the two germline ends. Germline CDR1 SGDLS, CDR2 YYNGEE. The CDR3 loop spans 15 amino acids. The CDR3 nucleotides read TGTGCCAGCAGCGAGGGAGGGGGTGGAATGGGAGAAGCTTTCTTT. Its translation: CASSEGGGGMGEAFF.

This clone was recorded only once. The J gene is TRBJ2-2, the V gene TRBV6-1; D gene unclear. Trimming shortened V by 2 bases and J by 3 bases, and 7 bases separated the two germline ends. Germline V lookup: CDR1 MNHNS, CDR2 SASEGT. CDR3 length equals 14 residues. CDR3 bases: TGTGCCAGCAGTGAATTACTTCACACCGGGGAGCTGTTTTTT. Translating it yields CASSELLHTGELFF.

This clone showed up just a few times. The chain links TRBV6-1 to TRBJ2-7, with TRBD2 matching 14 bases. The CDR3 totals 14 residues. J gave up 4 bases and V 9 bases, and 5 bases lay outside the gene matches. CDR1 and CDR2 (germline): MNHNS, SASEGT. The CDR3 DNA sequence: TGTGCCAGTCGACTAGCGGGAGGGGTGTACGAGCAGTACTTC. It codes for CASRLAGGVYEQYF.

The J gene is TRBJ2-5, the V gene TRBV4-3; D call uncertain. The CDR3 totals 12 residues. The germline V gene has CDR1 LGHNA and CDR2 YSLEER. With 0 bases removed from V and 4 bases from J, the gap between germline ends came to 3 bases. CDR3 nucleotide sequence: TGCGCCAGCAGCCAAGAAGCAGAGACCCAGTACTTC. Protein sequence: CASSQEAETQYF.

This clone was seen a few times. This chain's CDR3 is CASGGLAGGRYNEQFF. CDR3 DNA: TGTGCCAGCGGGGGACTAGCGGGAGGGCGCTACAATGAGCAGTTCTTC. The rearrangement links TRBV28 to TRBJ2-1; 16 positions agree with TRBD2. Per germline, CDR1 MDHEN and CDR2 SYDVKM. The CDR3 loop spans 16 amino acids. V trimming: 8 bases; J trimming: 3 bases; junction bases outside the gene matches: 4. The variable domain in full, with the rest retrieved from reference TRBV28 and TRBJ2-1, is DVKVTQSSRYLVKRTGEKVFLECVQDMDHENMFWYRQDPGLGLRLIYFSYDVKMKEKGDIPEGYSVSREKKERFSLILESASTNQTSMYLCASGGLAGGRYNEQFFGPGTRLTVL.

Of note for this clone: This sample includes further DNA sequences coding for the same CDR3. The chain links TRBV2 to TRBJ1-3, with D perhaps matching TRBD1 (6 bases). CDR1 and CDR2 (germline): SNHLY, FYNNEI. V gave up 6 bases and J gave up 0 bases, with 15 bases separating them. This CDR3 is 16 amino acids long. The CDR3 DNA reads TGTGCCAGCAGCCAAGGGGGACTGAGCTCTGGAAACACCATATATTTT. It encodes CASSQGGLSSGNTIYF.

This chain uses TRBV11-2 with TRBJ2-5; weak D call: TRBD2 (5 bases). V was cut by 5 bases and J by 4 bases, with 14 bases left in between. The germline gives CDR1 SGHAT, CDR2 FQNNGV. The CDR3 is 14 residues long. CDR3 bases: TGTGCCAGCAGCCCGAGAAAGGCGGGAGAGACCCAGTACTTC. Protein product: CASSPRKAGETQYF.

This clone was recorded a few times. The rearrangement uses TRBV7-8 and TRBJ2-7, with a possible D match to TRBD1 (6 bases). The CDR3 spans 14 residues. Germline lookup yields CDR1 SGHVS and CDR2 FQNEAQ. With 6 bases removed from V and 0 bases from J, the gap between germline ends came to 12 bases. The CDR3 reads CASRYDRNSYEQYF. Here the CDR3 DNA reads TGTGCCAGCAGATACGACAGGAACTCCTACGAGCAGTACTTC. Filled out from reference TRBV7-8 and TRBJ2-7, the complete variable domain reads GAGVSQSPRYKVAKRGQDVALRCDPISGHVSLFWYQQALGQGPEFLTYFQNEAQLDKSGLPSDRFFAERPEGSVSTLKIQRTQQEDSAVYLCASRYDRNSYEQYFGPGTRLTVT.

This sequence joins TRBV19 and TRBJ2-7; D not resolved. The V gene's germline CDR1 is LNHDA and CDR2 SQIVND (reference sequence). The CDR3 runs to 14 residues. Trimming cost V 1 base and J 0 bases, with 7 bases left between them. CDR3 residues: CASSIAQNSYEQYF. In nucleotides, the CDR3 is TGTGCCAGTAGTATAGCACAAAACTCCTACGAGCAGTACTTC.

V is TRBV4-1 and J is TRBJ2-7; TRBD1 matches at 7 bases. V trimming: 3 bases; J trimming: 3 bases; junction bases outside the gene matches: 5. The CDR3 has 14 residues. The germline V gene encodes CDR1 MGHRA and CDR2 YSYEKL. The CDR3 here is CASSHPGTVYEQYF. The DNA of the CDR3 is TGCGCCAGCAGCCACCCCGGGACAGTCTACGAGCAGTACTTC.

V and J are TRBV4-3 and TRBJ2-7; the match to TRBD1 covers 7 bases. V was clipped by 4 bases and J by 6 bases; unmatched bases: 12. CDR3 size: 15 residues. Germline CDR1 reads LGHNA; CDR2 reads YSLEER. CDR3 DNA sequence: TGCGCCAGCAGCCCCGCAGACAGGGAACGGGGCGAGCAGTACTTC. It is translated as CASSPADRERGEQYF.

V and J are TRBV2 and TRBJ2-7, with no clear D. Germline V gene data show CDR1 as SNHLY and CDR2 as FYNNEI. This CDR3 is built from 13 residues. Trimming pared 6 bases from V and 4 bases from J, leaving 13 bases between. The CDR3 DNA follows: TGTGCCAGCAGCACGGCGCTAGATTACGAGCAGTACTTC. This encodes CASSTALDYEQYF.

The J gene is TRBJ1-4, the V gene TRBV28; TRBD1 matches at 11 bases. This CDR3 contains 14 residues. Germline V gene sequence: CDR1 MDHEN, CDR2 SYDVKM. Unmatched junction bases numbered 3, after V lost 2 bases and J lost 10 bases. CDR3 DNA sequence: TGTGCCAGCAGTTTAAGGACAGGGGGCGGAAAACTGTTTTTT. Protein: CASSLRTGGGKLFF.

The V and J genes are TRBV6-1 and TRBJ2-5; perhaps TRBD1 as D (6 bases). The J call could be wrong; TRBJ2-7 is a better fit for the DNA end. Germline V CDR1 and CDR2: MNHNS, SASEGT. CDR3 length: 17 amino acids. CDR3 sequence reads: CASSVRTRGVQSYEQYF. In nucleotides, the CDR3 is TGTGCCAGCAGTGTGAGGACCAGGGGTGTTCAATCCTACGAGCAGTACTTC.

The chain links TRBV7-2 to TRBJ1-5, with a weak D call TRBD1 (6 bases). This CDR3 is 16 amino acids long. CDR1 and CDR2 (germline): SGHTA, FQGNSA. The V and J ends lost 6 bases and 5 bases respectively, with 20 bases between them. The CDR3 region has the DNA TGTGCCAGCAGTTCCCCCGGACAGCGGTTATATCAGCCCCAGCATTTT. It yields the protein CASSSPGQRLYQPQHF.

This clone has at least ten counts. The chain couples TRBV5-1 to TRBJ2-2; TRBD1 aligns across 7 bases. The trim removed 5 bases at V and 4 bases at J, leaving 2 bases unmatched. The CDR3 has 13 amino acids. The germline gives CDR1 SGHRS, CDR2 YFSETQ. The CDR3 sequence is CASRRTGTGELFF. The CDR3 bases are TGCGCCAGCAGGAGGACAGGCACCGGGGAGCTGTTTTTT.

The rearrangement uses TRBV7-2 and TRBJ1-1; D unclear. Deletions cut 2 bases from V and 1 base from J, with 11 bases between. This CDR3 comprises 15 residues. Germline CDR1 reads SGHTA; CDR2 reads FQGNSA. The CDR3 bases are TGTGCCAGCAGCTTATTCGAACGGGGGAACACTGAAGCTTTCTTT. The encoded protein is CASSLFERGNTEAFF.

The table lists this clone with a few counts. The V call is TRBV18, the J call TRBJ1-1, with 7 bases that match TRBD1. This CDR3 contains 14 residues. Unmatched junction bases numbered 4, after V lost 6 bases and J lost 0 bases. Germline CDR1 and CDR2: KGHSH and LQKENI. CDR3 protein: CASSLDRVNTEAFF. The DNA for the CDR3 is TGTGCCAGCTCGCTAGACAGGGTGAACACTGAAGCTTTCTTT.

V usage is TRBV6-6 and J usage is TRBJ2-1; D is uncertain. The CDR3 is 12 amino acids. The V end lost 4 bases, the J end lost 15 bases, and 16 bases lay between the germline ends. The germline V gene has CDR1 MNHNY and CDR2 SVGAGI (reference sequence). This chain's CDR3 is CASSSDQFPAFF. CDR3 bases: TGTGCCAGCAGTTCGGACCAGTTTCCCGCGTTCTTC.

The genes are TRBV27 and TRBJ1-6; TRBD1 might be the D (5 bases). V was pared by 5 bases and J by 5 bases, with 13 bases between. CDR1 and CDR2 from the germline V gene are MNHEY and SMNVEV (reference sequence). The length of the CDR3 is 15 residues. CDR3 sequence: CASSVDGTDNSPLHF. CDR3 in DNA: TGTGCCAGCAGTGTAGACGGGACGGATAATTCACCCCTCCACTTT.

The rearrangement uses TRBV6-5 and TRBJ1-1; 7 positions match TRBD1. V was pared by 6 bases and J by 1 base, with 5 bases of the junction left unmatched. Germline V gives CDR1 MNHEY, CDR2 SVGAGI. The CDR3 has 14 residues. CDR3 coding DNA: TGTGCCAGCAGGGGGGACAGCCCGAACACTGAAGCTTTCTTT. Its protein product is CASRGDSPNTEAFF.

V is TRBV2 and J is TRBJ2-7; D ambiguous. Trimming cost V 4 bases and J 5 bases, with 12 bases left between them. CDR3 length equals 13 residues. Germline loops: CDR1 SNHLY, CDR2 FYNNEI. Written as DNA, the CDR3 is TGTGCCAGCAGTGGGATGGGATCGGACGAGCAGTACTTC. Protein sequence: CASSGMGSDEQYF.

V and J are TRBV11-3 and TRBJ2-5; 7 bases line up with TRBD2. The V gene's germline CDR1 is SGHNT and CDR2 YENEEA. The CDR3 is 15 residues long. After removal of 5 bases from V and 5 bases from J, the junction contained 11 bases not matched to a gene. The CDR3, as DNA: TGTGCCAGCAGCGTAGGACGGGAGGCTGGGGAGACCCAGTACTTC. The encoded protein is CASSVGREAGETQYF. Full variable domain (rest looked up from reference TRBV11-3 and TRBJ2-5): EAGVVQSPRYKIIEKKQPVAFWCNPISGHNTLYWYLQNLGQGPELLIRYENEEAVDDSQLPKDRFSAERLKGVDSTLKIQPAELGDSAVYLCASSVGREAGETQYFGPGTRLLVL.

This clone was seen a single time. As DNA, the CDR3 is TGTGCCAGCAGTTACTCGATATCAGGGGTGGGTGAAGCTTTCTTT. It yields the protein CASSYSISGVGEAFF. The V call is TRBV6-5, the J call TRBJ1-1, with D possibly TRBD1 on 6 matching bases. CDR1 and CDR2 (germline): MNHEY, SVGAGI. The CDR3 has 15 amino acids. Trimming removed 0 bases from V and 7 bases from J, with 15 bases in between.

The V and J genes are TRBV28 and TRBJ2-1, with D uncertain. In germline, CDR1 is MDHEN, CDR2 SYDVKM. V lost 4 bases, J lost 11 bases, and 21 bases lay in between. The CDR3 totals 15 residues. CDR3 sequence (DNA): TGTGCCAGCAGTTCTCCATCCCAGGCCGAGGTGAAGCAGTTCTTC. Translating it yields CASSSPSQAEVKQFF.

There are a few counts of this clone. In DNA form, the CDR3 reads TGTGCCAGCAGCGCGAGGGGAGGCAGCAATCAGCCCCAGCATTTT. It yields the protein CASSARGGSNQPQHF. This chain links TRBV7-9 with TRBJ1-5; D possibly corresponds to TRBD1 (5 bases). V gave up 5 bases and J gave up 1 base, with 12 bases separating them. The germline V gene has CDR1 SEHNR and CDR2 FQNEAQ (reference sequence). The CDR3 totals 15 residues.

This clone was detected only a few times. This rearrangement joins TRBV28 to TRBJ1-2; D possibly corresponds to TRBD1 (5 bases). The CDR3 consists of 14 residues. Germline CDR1 and CDR2: MDHEN and SYDVKM. Trimming took 5 bases from V and 8 from J, leaving 18 bases between them. The CDR3 loop is CASSLWGRVTGYTF. The DNA of the CDR3 is TGTGCCAGCAGTCTCTGGGGCAGGGTGACCGGCTACACCTTC.

The J gene is TRBJ2-7, the V gene TRBV6-5; D is possibly TRBD1 or TRBD2 (5 bases each). The CDR3 totals 12 residues. Between the trimmed V and J ends, which lost 1 base and 5 bases, there was a span of 6 bases. Per the germline V gene, CDR1 is MNHEY and CDR2 is SVGAGI. The CDR3 loop is CASSYWGNEQYF. The CDR3 DNA follows: TGTGCCAGCAGTTACTGGGGGAACGAGCAGTACTTC.